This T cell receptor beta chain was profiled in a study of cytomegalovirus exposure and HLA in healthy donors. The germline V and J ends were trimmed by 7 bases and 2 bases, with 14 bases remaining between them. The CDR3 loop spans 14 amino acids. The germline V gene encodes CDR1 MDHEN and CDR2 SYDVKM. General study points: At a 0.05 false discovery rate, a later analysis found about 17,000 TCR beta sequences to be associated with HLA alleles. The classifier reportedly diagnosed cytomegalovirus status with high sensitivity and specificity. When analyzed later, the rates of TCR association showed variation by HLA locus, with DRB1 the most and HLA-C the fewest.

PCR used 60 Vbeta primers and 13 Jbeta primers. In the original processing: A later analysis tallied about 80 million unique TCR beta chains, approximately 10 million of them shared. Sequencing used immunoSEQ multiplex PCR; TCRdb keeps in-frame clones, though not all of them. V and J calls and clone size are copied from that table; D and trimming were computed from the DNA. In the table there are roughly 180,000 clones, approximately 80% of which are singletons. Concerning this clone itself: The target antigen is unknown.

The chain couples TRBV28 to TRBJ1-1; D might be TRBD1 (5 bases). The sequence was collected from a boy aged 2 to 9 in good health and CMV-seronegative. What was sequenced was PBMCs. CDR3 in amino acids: CASKGGGGNTEAFF. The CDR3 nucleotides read TGTGCCAGCAAGGGTGGGGGGGGAAACACTGAAGCTTTCTTT.